What follows are 2 T cell receptor beta chains derived from one specimen sequenced in a study of shared clonotypes between healthy human individuals. TCRdb's copy holds only in-frame clones and misses some; the assay was immunoSEQ multiplex PCR. Among some 2 million clones listed, roughly 94% were seen once. The material sequenced was naive CD4+ T cells sorted from blood. Indicated subset: CD45RA+ positively selected. The source of these receptors is a man younger than 35 in good health.

The rearrangement links TRBV25-1 to TRBJ2-2; no reliable D call. Germline CDR1 is MGHDK and CDR2 is SYGVNS. The CDR3 consists of 16 residues. The V gene lost 3 bases and the J gene lost 0 bases, with 11 bases spanning the gap. Here the CDR3 reads CASSDMGLANTGELFF. For the CDR3, the DNA is TGTGCCAGCAGTGATATGGGCCTTGCGAACACCGGGGAGCTGTTTTTT.

The V call is TRBV6-5, the J call TRBJ2-1, with D perhaps matching TRBD2 (5 bases). Germline CDR1 reads MNHEY; CDR2 reads SVGAGI. The V gene lost 5 bases and the J gene lost 7 bases, with 18 bases spanning the gap. This CDR3 contains 15 residues. The chain's CDR3 is CASSPGRGSSNEQFF. DNA for the CDR3: TGTGCCAGCAGTCCCGGTAGAGGGAGTTCGAATGAGCAGTTCTTC.